The 23 T cell receptor beta chains presented below share a single source sample, sequenced in a study of T cells in women clearing cervical HPV infection. Generated by immunoSEQ multiplex PCR, the TCRdb table keeps only in-frame clones and is missing some. The listing contains approximately 21,000 clones. Sequenced input: blood buffy coat. The receptors shown here come from a woman aged 18 to 75 with a cervical HPV16 infection that either progressed to CIN3+ or cleared (not recorded which).

Turning to this clone: The CDR3 end is not reached by the read, which stops 3 residues before it; the germline J gene fills it in. The chain couples TRBV7-9 to TRBJ2-2; perhaps TRBD2 as D (6 bases). The CDR3 totals 13 residues. Germline CDR1 reads SEHNR; CDR2 reads FQNEAQ (reference sequence). V lost 7 bases and J 4 bases, leaving 10 bases between the germline ends. CDR3 DNA, as far as it was read: TGTGCCAGCAAGGTAGCGGCCACCGGGGAG. Its translation: CASKVAATGE. The whole CDR3 protein reads CASKVAATGELFF. Full variable domain (rest looked up from reference TRBV7-9 and TRBJ2-2): DTGVSQNPRHKITKRGQNVTFRCDPISEHNRLYWYRQTLGQGPEFLTYFQNEAQLEKSRLLSDRFSAERPKGSFSTLEIQRTEQGDSAMYLCASKVAATGELFFGEGSRLTVL.

In regard to this clone: The DNA ends 3 residues before the CDR3 does, and the rest of the CDR3 is filled in from the germline J gene. The J gene is TRBJ1-3, the V gene TRBV29-1; D uncertain. V shed 2 bases and J shed 4 bases, with 12 bases lying between them. CDR3 size: 14 residues. Germline V gives CDR1 SQVTM, CDR2 ANQGSEA. The CDR3 spells CSVESVGLGNTIYF. CDR3 DNA, as far as it was read: TGCAGCGTTGAAAGCGTTGGACTGGGAAACACC.

As for this clone: The sequence runs out 3 residues before the end of the CDR3; the remainder is reconstructed from the germline J gene. This chain uses TRBV30 with TRBJ1-2, with 7 nucleotides matching TRBD1. Per germline, CDR1 GTSNPN and CDR2 SVGIG (reference sequence). This CDR3 has 14 residues. After removal of 2 bases from V and 4 bases from J, the junction contained 7 bases not matched to a gene. CDR3 DNA, as far as it was read: TGTGCCTGGAGTTTGACAGGGCGCTTCTATGGC. Protein product: CAWSLTGRFYG. The entire CDR3 sequence reads CAWSLTGRFYGYTF.

The part of the CDR3 DNA that was read is TGCAGTGCCACCAAAACCCACAGGGATCCTCACTACGAG. It specifies CSATKTHRDPHYE. The whole CDR3 protein is CSATKTHRDPHYEQYF. This rearrangement joins TRBV20-1 to TRBJ2-7, with TRBD1 as a possible D gene (6 bases). The read stops 3 residues short of the end of the CDR3; the missing end is completed from the germline J gene. Germline CDR1 reads DFQATT; CDR2 reads SNEGSKA (reference sequence). V was cut by 6 bases and J by 3 bases, with 24 bases left in between. The CDR3 consists of 16 residues.

Remarks on this clone: From the germline J gene comes the end of the CDR3, since the read stops 3 residues before it. This chain uses TRBV30 with TRBJ1-4, with D possibly matching TRBD1 (5 bases). CDR3 length: 14 amino acids. The V gene's germline CDR1 is GTSNPN and CDR2 SVGIG (reference sequence). The sequenced part of the CDR3 DNA is TGTGCCTGGAGTTTTAGGCCTGGGGCCAACGTA. This encodes CAWSFRPGANV. The whole CDR3 protein reads CAWSFRPGANVLFF.

Points on this clone: Read data end 3 residues before the CDR3 end; the end is taken from the germline J gene. The chain recombines TRBV2 with TRBJ2-1; TRBD2 matches at 10 bases. Germline V gives CDR1 SNHLY, CDR2 FYNNEI. J lost 8 bases, V lost 0 bases, and 7 bases had no gene match. The length of the CDR3 is 16 residues. The CDR3 bases that were read are TGTGCCAGCAGTGAAGCTCGTCTAGCGGGAGTTGATGAG. Amino acids: CASSEARLAGVDE. The whole CDR3 protein is CASSEARLAGVDEQFF.

About this clone itself: The read ends 3 residues early relative to the CDR3; the germline J gene fills the gap. This rearrangement joins TRBV18 to TRBJ1-2; 7 bases are a match to TRBD1. V shed 4 bases and J 0 bases; nucleotides not matched to a gene: 2. The germline gives CDR1 KGHSH, CDR2 LQKENI. The CDR3 consists of 14 residues. The CDR3 bases that were read are TGTGCCAGCTCACAGGGGGCTTCTAACTATGGC. This gives the protein CASSQGASNYG. In full, the CDR3 is CASSQGASNYGYTF.

About this clone: The CDR3 is cut off 3 residues early in the read; its end comes from the germline J gene. The chain uses TRBV5-1 and TRBJ2-1; 10 bases align to TRBD1. The length of the CDR3 is 15 residues. V was pared by 0 bases and J by 6 bases, with 3 bases of the junction left unmatched. CDR1 is SGHRS, CDR2 YFSETQ, per germline. The CDR3 bases that were read are TGCGCCAGCAGCTTGGGACAGGGGGCATTCAATGAG. It translates to CASSLGQGAFNE. The full CDR3 protein is CASSLGQGAFNEQFF.

Turning to this clone: The CDR3 end is not reached by the read, which stops 3 residues before it; the germline J gene fills it in. The chain has TRBV11-2 and TRBJ2-4, with TRBD2 matching 8 bases. Germline assignment: CDR1 SGHAT and CDR2 FQNNGV. CDR3 length: 15 residues. V dropped 4 bases and J dropped 8; count of bases not matched to a gene: 10. The CDR3 sequence: CASSWSGSGVDIQYF. The covered CDR3 bases are TGTGCCAGCAGCTGGAGCGGGAGTGGAGTAGACATT.

As concerns this clone: The CDR3 end lies 3 residues beyond the end of the read and is filled in from the germline J gene. The V and J genes are TRBV6-1 and TRBJ2-3; D possibly corresponds to TRBD2 (6 bases). The germline CDR1 and CDR2 sequences are MNHNS and SASEGT. The CDR3 loop spans 15 amino acids. V gave up 3 bases and J gave up 2 bases, with 12 bases separating them. Incomplete CDR3 DNA: TGTGCCAGCAGTGACTTCGGCGGGGTCACAGATACG. Translated: CASSDFGGVTDT. The CDR3 as a whole reads CASSDFGGVTDTQYF.

Comments on this clone: Read coverage stops 3 residues before the CDR3 terminus; the germline J gene supplies the remainder. V and J are TRBV19 and TRBJ2-7; 10 bases fit TRBD1. Per the germline V gene, CDR1 is LNHDA and CDR2 is SQIVND (reference sequence). This CDR3 has 15 residues. Unmatched junction bases numbered 6, after V lost 2 bases and J lost 5 bases. CDR3 DNA, as far as it was read: TGTGCCAGTAGTATAAGGACAGGGGGATTAAACGAG. Translated, it gives CASSIRTGGLNE. The CDR3, in full, reads CASSIRTGGLNEQYF.

In regard to this clone: The CDR3 end falls 3 residues outside the read, so it is completed with the germline J gene. The V gene is TRBV23-1, the J gene TRBJ1-2, with D perhaps matching TRBD1 (5 bases). TRBV23-1 is an ORF, and what it does is uncertain. The CDR3 is made up of 17 amino acids. The part of the CDR3 DNA that was read is TGCGCCAGCAGTCAACCCTCCCGGGACTGCTCCTCCTACGAC. Its protein product is CASSQPSRDCSSYD. The whole CDR3 protein is CASSQPSRDCSSYDYTF.

On this clone itself: The observed sequence ends 3 residues before the CDR3 terminus, with the missing tail filled in from the germline J gene. This chain links TRBV12-3 or TRBV12-4 with TRBJ2-1; D is possibly TRBD1 or TRBD2 (5 bases each). With 8 bases removed from V and 1 base from J, the gap between germline ends came to 24 bases. This CDR3 contains 18 residues. The sequenced CDR3 bases are TGTGCCAGCGGGTTGTATTTGAGGGGCTTTAGGTCCTACAATGAG. Translating it yields CASGLYLRGFRSYNE. The complete CDR3 sequence is CASGLYLRGFRSYNEQFF.

With respect to this clone: The read ends 3 residues early relative to the CDR3; the germline J gene fills the gap. The gene calls are TRBV29-1 and TRBJ1-2, with D possibly matching TRBD1 (5 bases). V lost 3 bases, J lost 3 bases, and 11 bases lay in between. Per germline, CDR1 SQVTM and CDR2 ANQGSEA. This CDR3 spans 13 amino acids. CDR3 residues: CSVDKGLYYGYTF. The sequenced CDR3 bases are TGCAGCGTTGATAAGGGACTTTACTATGGC.

Turning to this clone: The read is 3 residues too short to cover the CDR3 end, so that end is filled in from the germline J gene. V is TRBV5-1 and J is TRBJ1-1, with D unresolved. The CDR3 extends over 15 amino acids. The V end lost 1 base, the J end lost 4 bases, and 14 bases lay between the germline ends. Germline-derived CDR1 and CDR2 are SGHRS and YFSETQ. CDR3 residues: CASSLSIQEGTEAFF. CDR3 bases read: TGCGCCAGCAGCTTGTCGATACAAGAAGGCACTGAA. The entire variable domain, with the rest obtained from reference TRBV5-1 and TRBJ1-1, is as follows: KAGVTQTPRYLIKTRGQQVTLSCSPISGHRSVSWYQQTPGQGLQFLFEYFSETQRNKGNFPGRFSGRQFSNSRSEMNVSTLELGDSALYLCASSLSIQEGTEAFFGQGTRLTVV.

With regard to this clone: The sequenced fragment ends 3 residues before the CDR3 boundary, so the rest is inferred from the germline J gene. The rearrangement uses TRBV5-1 and TRBJ2-5; 13 bases align to TRBD2. The germline V gene encodes CDR1 SGHRS and CDR2 YFSETQ. The CDR3 extends over 16 amino acids. The V segment lost 3 bases and the J segment 0 bases; nucleotides outside the gene matches: 2. The sequenced part of the CDR3 DNA is TGCGCCAGCAGCTCGGGACTAGCGGGGAACCAAGAGACC. Encoded protein: CASSSGLAGNQET. In full, the CDR3 reads CASSSGLAGNQETQYF.

Note on this clone: The CDR3 is cut off 3 residues early in the read; its end comes from the germline J gene. The V and J genes are TRBV20-1 and TRBJ2-3; 8 bases map to TRBD2. CDR1 DFQATT and CDR2 SNEGSKA come from the germline V gene (reference sequence). This CDR3 contains 14 residues. The V and J ends lost 2 bases and 5 bases, in that order; junction bases with no gene match: 6. CDR3 loop: CSARFQRELDTQYF. Incomplete CDR3 DNA: TGCAGTGCTAGATTCCAGCGGGAGTTAGATACG.

For this clone: The CDR3 goes on 3 residues after the read ends, and that part is filled in from the germline J gene. The chain recombines TRBV30 with TRBJ2-2, with 7 bases lining up with TRBD1. Germline loops: CDR1 GTSNPN, CDR2 SVGIG (reference sequence). The CDR3 runs to 17 residues. CDR3: CAWKPGRQGALNEKLFF. Partial CDR3 DNA: TGTGCCTGGAAACCGGGGAGACAGGGAGCCCTTAATGAAAAG.

The CDR3 spells CSVEVNTAATNEKLFF. The CDR3 bases that were read are TGCAGCGTTGAAGTGAATACAGCTGCAACTAATGAAAAA. This chain joins TRBV29-1 and TRBJ1-4; no clear D. The read stops 3 residues short of the end of the CDR3; the missing end is completed from the germline J gene. This CDR3 is built from 16 residues. Trimming stripped 1 base from V and 0 bases from J, with 12 bases between. The V gene's germline CDR1 is SQVTM and CDR2 ANQGSEA. Combining the CDR3 with reference TRBV29-1 and TRBJ1-4 gives the whole variable domain SAVISQKPSRDICQRGTSLTIQCQVDSQVTMMFWYRQQPGQSLTLIATANQGSEATYESGFVIDKFPISRPNLTFSTLTVSNMSPEDSSIYLCSVEVNTAATNEKLFFGSGTQLSVL.

About this clone itself: The CDR3 end lies 3 residues beyond the end of the read and is filled in from the germline J gene. This chain links TRBV5-1 with TRBJ2-1; 7 nucleotides match TRBD2. V gave up 0 bases and J gave up 0 bases; unmatched junction bases: 6. Germline V gene sequence: CDR1 SGHRS, CDR2 YFSETQ. The CDR3 is made up of 17 amino acids. Here the CDR3 reads CASSLGPLADSYNEQFF. CDR3 DNA, as far as it was read: TGCGCCAGCAGCTTGGGTCCCCTAGCGGACTCCTACAATGAG.

The covered CDR3 bases are TGCAGTGCTTGGCAGGAAGAGGACTATGGC. Amino acid sequence: CSAWQEEDYG. The complete CDR3 reads CSAWQEEDYGYTF. V usage is TRBV20-1 and J usage is TRBJ1-2; D ambiguous. The CDR3 end falls 3 residues outside the read, so it is completed with the germline J gene. The germline V gene encodes CDR1 DFQATT and CDR2 SNEGSKA (reference sequence). Deletions cut 5 bases from V and 3 bases from J, with 13 bases between. The CDR3 consists of 13 residues.

Concerning this clone itself: Coverage ceases 3 residues before the CDR3 finishes, and the germline J gene fills in the end. This chain joins TRBV7-9 and TRBJ2-1; the D is unclear. The germline V gene encodes CDR1 SEHNR and CDR2 FQNEAQ (reference sequence). The CDR3 extends over 11 amino acids. Trimming took 5 bases from V and 4 from J, leaving 3 bases between them. The covered CDR3 bases are TGTGCCAGCAGCACATACAATGAG. Protein: CASSTYNE. The entire CDR3 protein reads CASSTYNEQFF.

Comment on this clone: The sequence runs out 3 residues before the end of the CDR3; the remainder is reconstructed from the germline J gene. This chain uses TRBV5-1 with TRBJ2-3, with a tentative D call TRBD1 (6 bases). V lost 4 bases to trimming and J lost 0 bases, with 15 bases between them. The CDR3 contains 16 residues. Germline V gene data show CDR1 as SGHRS and CDR2 as YFSETQ. The chain's CDR3 is CASSLGTYASTDTQYF. The sequenced part of the CDR3 DNA is TGCGCCAGCAGCCTGGGGACATATGCTAGCACAGATACG.